The following is a T cell receptor beta chain sequence with its context. The study ran its PCR with 60 Vbeta and 13 Jbeta primers. Some clones are missing from TCRdb's copy, which holds only in-frame ones; the method was immunoSEQ multiplex PCR. The sample yields about 160,000 clones, over 80% seen once. This entry belongs to a study of cytomegalovirus exposure and HLA in healthy donors. CDR1 DFQATT and CDR2 SNEGSKA come from the germline V gene (reference sequence). The CDR3 has 10 residues. V was shortened by 6 bases and J by 10 bases, with 12 bases between the two germline ends. The gene calls are TRBV20-1 and TRBJ1-2; a possible D gene is TRBD1 (5 bases). This sequence was found in a woman aged 18-29 years in good health and CMV-seronegative. The material sequenced was PBMCs. The CDR3 loop reads CSAAGDFYTF. In DNA form, the CDR3 reads TGCAGTGCCGCGGGGGATTTCTACACCTTC.